This T cell receptor (beta chain) was identified in a study of beta chain features in type 1 diabetes. Study-wide context: Similarity in age, gender and cell yields was seen between patients and healthy donors.

As for this clone: As yet, its antigen is unknown.

Expressed TCRB transcripts were sequenced after all isolated RNA was converted to cDNA. TCRdb's copy holds only in-frame clones and misses some; the assay was immunoSEQ multiplex PCR. This table has about 290,000 clones, 8% appearing once. The CDR3 sequence is 14 residues long. J lost 6 bases, V lost 4 bases, and 9 bases had no gene match. The germline CDR1 and CDR2 sequences are SGHRS and YFSETQ. Based on CD45RO/CCR7/CD25/CD127/CD95/CD27, CD4+ regulatory, stem cell-like memory, naive and central memory cells were sorted. Study-wide results and caveats: The study found that naive, central memory and Treg TCRB repertoires appeared more similar in patients than in healthy donors. An over-representation of cells with high TCR expression could result from cDNA sequencing.

Sequencing used central memory CD4+ T cells from blood. V usage is TRBV5-1 and J usage is TRBJ1-2; 7 bases are shared with TRBD1. The sequence derives from a woman aged 18-29 years in good health. As DNA, the CDR3 is TGCGCCAGCAGCGCGTATCAGGGGGATAATGGCTACACCTTC. This sequence encodes CASSAYQGDNGYTF.